This is a list of T cell receptor beta chains from one sample in a study of T cell responses to AZD1222 COVID-19 vaccine. Profiled with immunoSEQ multiplex PCR; TCRdb holds only in-frame clones, not every one. The sample records about 140,000 clones, approximately 85% being singletons. This material consisted of peripheral blood, taken on day 0 of AZD1222 vaccination. The receptors stem from an adult in good health. Both conserved end residues are part of each CDR3. The D gene is left open where the match is weak. Not every row has a clone size; where given, it reads once, few, many or a size class.

once,TRBJ1-5,-,14,TRBV10-2,CASSEGAGGQPQHF,TGCGCCAGCAGTGAAGGGGCAGGTGGGCAGCCCCAGCATTTT
-,TRBJ1-6,TRBD1,17,TRBV28,CASSLPVVDRDNSPLHF,TGTGCCAGCAGTTTACCGGTTGTGGACAGGGATAATTCACCCCTCCACTTT
-,TRBJ2-7,-,11,TRBV12-3/TRBV12-4,CASSYSYEQYF,TGTGCCAGCAGTTACAGCTACGAGCAGTACTTC
-,TRBJ1-3,TRBD1,14,TRBV30,CAWSVQGHGNTIYF,TGTGCCTGGAGTGTACAGGGGCACGGAAACACCATATATTTT
-,TRBJ1-2,-,13,TRBV30,CASSLTAGYGYTF,TGTGCCTCCTCCTTGACAGCGGGCTATGGCTACACCTTC
-,TRBJ2-1,-,16,TRBV4-2,CASSQDKGGNYNEQFF,TGTGCCAGCAGCCAAGATAAAGGGGGTAACTACAATGAGCAGTTCTTC
-,TRBJ2-7,-,15,TRBV3-1/TRBV3-2,CASSPVPGGTYEQYF,TGTGCCAGCAGCCCCGTCCCCGGGGGTACCTACGAGCAGTACTTC
-,TRBJ1-1,TRBD1,13,TRBV18,CASSSGQGTEAFF,TGTGCCAGCTCATCAGGACAGGGCACTGAAGCTTTCTTT
-,TRBJ2-2,-,13,TRBV11-2,CASSVDSTGELFF,TGTGCCAGCAGCGTAGACAGTACCGGGGAGCTGTTTTTT
-,TRBJ2-5,-,14,TRBV4-1,CASSSLQGGETQYF,TGCGCCAGCAGCTCTCTCCAGGGAGGCGAGACCCAGTACTTC
-,TRBJ1-1,-,13,TRBV29-1,CSASTGTNTEAFF,TGCAGCGCATCAACAGGGACGAACACTGAAGCTTTCTTT
-,TRBJ1-2,-,15,TRBV11-2,CASSPLGAQGHGYTF,TGTGCCAGCAGCCCTTTGGGGGCTCAGGGCCATGGCTACACCTTC
-,TRBJ2-3,-,13,TRBV27,CASRLVGTDTQYF,TGTGCCAGCCGACTAGTAGGCACAGATACGCAGTATTTT
-,TRBJ2-1,-,15,TRBV24-1,CATSDLVSSGNEQFF,TGTGCCACCAGTGATTTAGTCTCTTCGGGGAATGAGCAGTTCTTC
-,TRBJ2-3,-,15,TRBV6-4,CASSDRSTSTDTQYF,TGTGCCAGCAGTGATCGGAGTACTAGCACAGATACGCAGTATTTT
-,TRBJ1-5,-,15,TRBV6-5,CASGTRAALNQPQHF,TGTGCCAGCGGCACCCGAGCGGCACTCAATCAGCCCCAGCATTTT
-,TRBJ1-4,-,14,TRBV2,CASSELQGGEKLFF,TGTGCCAGCAGTGAACTACAGGGCGGCGAAAAACTGTTTTTT
-,TRBJ2-7,-,14,TRBV7-9,CASRGDFQLYEQYF,TGTGCCAGCAGGGGGGACTTTCAACTCTACGAGCAGTACTTC
-,TRBJ2-7,-,14,TRBV11-2,CASSLATSSYEQYF,TGTGCCAGCAGCTTAGCCACAAGCTCCTACGAGCAGTACTTC
-,TRBJ2-3,-,15,TRBV5-1,CASSLWGTSTDTQYF,TGCGCCAGCAGCTTGTGGGGGACTAGCACAGATACGCAGTATTTT
-,TRBJ2-7,-,11,TRBV12-3/TRBV12-4,CASSSLYEQYF,TGTGCCAGCAGTTCCCTCTACGAGCAGTACTTC
-,TRBJ1-1,-,13,TRBV18,CASSPTRNTEAFF,TGTGCCAGCTCACCAACAAGGAACACTGAAGCTTTCTTT
-,TRBJ2-1,TRBD2,16,TRBV6-1,CASSELAGPSYNEQFF,TGTGCCAGCAGTGAGCTAGCGGGCCCGTCCTACAATGAGCAGTTCTTC
-,TRBJ2-7,-,12,TRBV4-2,CASSQQYYEQYF,TGTGCCAGCAGCCAACAGTACTACGAGCAGTACTTC
-,TRBJ1-1,TRBD1,14,TRBV6-5,CASRVDRAVAEAFF,TGTGCCAGCAGGGTGGACAGGGCGGTCGCTGAAGCTTTCTTT
-,TRBJ1-2,-,14,TRBV27,CASSLSDADYGYTF,TGTGCCAGCAGTTTATCGGATGCGGACTATGGCTACACCTTC
-,TRBJ2-1,TRBD1,15,TRBV7-9,CASSPNRTGWNEQFF,TGTGCCAGCAGCCCGAATAGGACAGGGTGGAATGAGCAGTTCTTC
once,TRBJ1-2,TRBD1,14,TRBV24-1,CATSEGQGRYGYTF,TGTGCCACCAGTGAAGGACAGGGGCGCTATGGCTACACCTTC
-,TRBJ1-4,-,16,TRBV6-5,CASSFVAEGGGKGLFF,TGTGCCAGCAGTTTTGTCGCCGAGGGGGGCGGGAAGGGACTGTTTTTT
-,TRBJ1-1,-,13,TRBV2,CASRENRDTEAFF,TGTGCCAGCAGAGAAAACCGCGACACTGAAGCTTTCTTT
once,TRBJ1-4,-,17,TRBV10-3,CAISEFDRPSPNEKLFF,TGTGCCATCAGTGAGTTCGACAGGCCCTCACCTAATGAAAAACTGTTTTTT
few,TRBJ1-1,-,12,TRBV19,CASFQGLAEAFF,TGTGCCAGTTTTCAGGGCCTCGCTGAAGCTTTCTTT
-,TRBJ1-2,TRBD1,14,TRBV11-2,CASSQGQGAGGYTF,TGTGCCAGCAGCCAGGGACAGGGGGCAGGTGGCTACACCTTC
-,TRBJ2-1,-,14,TRBV2,CASSVALTYNEQFF,TGTGCCAGCAGTGTAGCGCTCACCTACAATGAGCAGTTCTTC
-,TRBJ1-6,TRBD1,15,TRBV5-1,CASSGDRGDNSPLHF,TGCGCCAGCAGCGGGGACAGGGGTGATAATTCACCCCTCCACTTT
-,TRBJ1-5,TRBD1,14,TRBV15,CATRTGVSNQPQHF,TGTGCCACGAGGACAGGGGTTAGCAATCAGCCCCAGCATTTT
-,TRBJ2-1,TRBD2,18,TRBV3-1/TRBV3-2,CASSQVAGGPRQSNEQFF,TGTGCCAGCAGCCAAGTTGCGGGGGGGCCGCGGCAGTCGAATGAGCAGTTCTTC
-,TRBJ1-5,-,14,TRBV2,CASSDAGGGVPQHF,TGTGCCAGCAGTGACGCGGGGGGAGGGGTTCCCCAGCATTTT
-,TRBJ1-1,-,13,TRBV12-5,CASGIGGATEAFF,TGTGCTAGTGGTATCGGTGGAGCCACTGAAGCTTTCTTT
-,TRBJ2-5,-,12,TRBV30,CAWSAGRETQYF,TGTGCCTGGAGCGCAGGGAGGGAGACCCAGTACTTC
-,TRBJ2-3,-,15,TRBV9,CASSVEGFHTDTQYF,TGTGCCAGCAGCGTAGAGGGTTTCCACACAGATACGCAGTATTTT
-,TRBJ2-1,TRBD2,15,TRBV5-1,CASSLYSGGDNEQFF,TGCGCCAGCAGCTTGTATAGCGGGGGGGACAATGAGCAGTTCTTC
-,TRBJ1-6,-,11,TRBV2,CASSEPSPLHF,TGTGCCAGCAGTGAACCTTCACCCCTCCACTTT
-,TRBJ1-2,-,11,TRBV6-5,CASSPVGGYTF,TGTGCCAGCAGCCCCGTTGGTGGCTACACCTTC
-,TRBJ2-2,TRBD2,15,TRBV11-3,CASSLGGSETGELFF,TGTGCCAGCAGCTTGGGCGGGAGCGAAACCGGGGAGCTGTTTTTT
-,TRBJ2-5,TRBD2,17,TRBV18,CASSPPVGGKNQETQYF,TGTGCCAGCTCACCACCGGTCGGGGGGAAAAACCAAGAGACCCAGTACTTC
-,TRBJ1-2,-,14,TRBV7-2,CASSLGVLGHGYTF,TGTGCCAGCAGCTTAGGGGTCCTGGGGCATGGCTACACCTTC
-,TRBJ1-1,-,10,TRBV12-3/TRBV12-4,CASSQSEAFF,TGTGCCAGCAGCCAGTCTGAAGCTTTCTTT
-,TRBJ1-1,-,13,TRBV3-1/TRBV3-2,CASSTQGRGEAFF,TGTGCCAGCAGCACCCAGGGGAGGGGTGAAGCTTTCTTT
-,TRBJ1-5,-,14,TRBV19,CASSNQGYNQPQHF,TGTGCCAGTAGTAACCAGGGCTACAATCAGCCCCAGCATTTT
once,TRBJ1-5,-,15,TRBV12-5,CASGTLRTVNQPQHF,TGTGCTAGTGGCACTCTGAGGACAGTCAATCAGCCCCAGCATTTT
-,TRBJ1-1,-,11,TRBV2,CASRRGLEAFF,TGTGCCAGCAGAAGAGGCCTTGAAGCTTTCTTT
once,TRBJ2-5,TRBD1,13,TRBV18,CASSLNRGETQYF,TGTGCCAGCTCACTTAACAGGGGGGAGACCCAGTACTTC
-,TRBJ1-6,-,15,TRBV6-1,CASSEVGGSGSPLHF,TGTGCCAGCAGTGAAGTTGGGGGCTCGGGATCACCCCTCCACTTT
-,TRBJ2-6,TRBD1,19,TRBV12-5,CASGLTRDRGQDGANVLTF,TGTGCTAGTGGTTTGACCCGGGACAGGGGGCAGGACGGGGCCAACGTCCTGACTTTC
-,TRBJ2-3,-,15,TRBV7-7,CASSSGGLSTDTQYF,TGTGCCAGCAGCTCTGGGGGACTGAGCACAGATACGCAGTATTTT
-,TRBJ1-2,-,12,TRBV12-5,CASGFSGQRYTF,TGTGCTAGTGGTTTTTCAGGGCAACGCTACACCTTC
-,TRBJ1-2,-,15,TRBV27,CASSLRSGGSGGYTF,TGTGCCAGCAGTTTACGGTCCGGGGGTTCGGGTGGCTACACCTTC